What follows are 21 T cell receptor beta chains derived from one specimen sequenced in a study of T-cell reconstitution after alpha-beta-depleted transplantation in children. Preparation of the TCRbeta library used unique molecular identifiers. MiXCR, applied by TCRdb to the PCR reads, yields one record per CDR3 protein. Of around 200,000 distinct CDR3 sequences in the sample, roughly 6.8% were seen once. This sample comprised PBMCs from the stem cell graft donor, obtained from the stem cell graft. These receptors came from a human donor who donated a stem cell graft to a child with Wiskott-Aldrich syndrome.

In this sample, this clonotype turned up many times. This sequence joins TRBV5-1 and TRBJ1-5, with D maybe TRBD1 (5 bases). The CDR3 has 13 residues. Germline assignment: CDR1 SGHRS and CDR2 YFSETQ. V dropped 5 bases and J dropped 9 bases, with 15 bases sitting between them. This chain's CDR3 is CASSVGGGSPQHF. CDR3 nucleotides: TGCGCCAGCAGTGTGGGGGGAGGATCGCCCCAGCATTTT.

This clonotype was seen ten or more times. V gene TRBV12-3 or TRBV12-4 combines with J gene TRBJ2-7; 7 bases are a match to TRBD2. The CDR3 spans 14 residues. Trimming at V came to 3 bases and at J to 5 bases, leaving 7 bases not matched to a gene. CDR3 nucleotide sequence: TGTGCCAGCAGTTTGGGGGGAGGGCCCAACGAGCAGTACTTC. It codes for CASSLGGGPNEQYF.

This clonotype has a count of ten or more. J is TRBJ2-1 and V is TRBV5-4, with TRBD1 matching over 7 bases. Germline V gene lookup returns CDR1 SGHNT and CDR2 YYREEE (reference sequence). CDR3 length: 14 amino acids. The trim removed 4 bases at V and 5 bases at J, leaving 6 bases unmatched. The CDR3 nucleotides read TGTGCCAGCAGCCCGGGACAGTTGAACAATGAGCAGTTCTTC. It translates to CASSPGQLNNEQFF.

This clonotype occurred many times. The chain employs TRBV18 and TRBJ1-2, with D possibly being TRBD1 (5 bases). With 6 bases removed from V and 10 bases from J, the gap between germline ends came to 12 bases. CDR1 and CDR2 (germline): KGHSH, LQKENI. CDR3 length: 11 amino acids. The CDR3 nucleotides read TGTGCCAGCTCTAAAGGGGAGCACTACACCTTC. This gives the protein CASSKGEHYTF.

This clonotype came up many times. The chain links TRBV20-1 to TRBJ1-6, with TRBD1 matching over 8 bases. From germline, CDR1 is DFQATT and CDR2 SNEGSKA (reference sequence). V gave up 8 bases and J gave up 6 bases; unmatched junction bases: 3. The CDR3 runs to 12 residues. CDR3 protein: CSITGGNSPLHF. Here the CDR3 DNA reads TGCAGTATAACAGGGGGTAATTCACCCCTCCACTTT.

The table lists this clonotype with many counts. The chain carries TRBV9 and TRBJ2-1; D is possibly TRBD2 (6 bases). This CDR3 region has 12 residues. The V end was cut by 4 bases, the J end by 10 bases, with 12 bases between. Germline V gene data show CDR1 as SGDLS and CDR2 as YYNGEE. The chain's CDR3 is CASSRGLQEQFF. The CDR3 bases are TGTGCCAGCAGCAGGGGACTTCAAGAGCAGTTCTTC.

The table lists this clonotype with many counts. The chain has TRBV29-1 and TRBJ1-1, with a possible D match to TRBD1 (5 bases). There are 13 residues in the CDR3. Germline V lookup: CDR1 SQVTM, CDR2 ANQGSEA. Between the trimmed V and J ends, which lost 2 bases and 1 base, there was a span of 8 bases. The CDR3: CSVETGANTEAFF. The CDR3 DNA follows: TGCAGCGTTGAAACAGGAGCGAACACTGAAGCTTTCTTT. Variable domain in full (rest from reference TRBV29-1 and TRBJ1-1): SAVISQKPSRDICQRGTSLTIQCQVDSQVTMMFWYRQQPGQSLTLIATANQGSEATYESGFVIDKFPISRPNLTFSTLTVSNMSPEDSSIYLCSVETGANTEAFFGQGTRLTVV.

This clonotype appeared many times. The chain joins TRBV7-2 to TRBJ2-7; the D gene is possibly TRBD1 (6 bases). Germline-derived CDR1 and CDR2 are SGHTA and FQGNSA. The V end was cut by 3 bases, the J end by 0 bases, with 15 bases between. The CDR3 length is 16 residues. The CDR3 sequence is CASSLMRGIHSYEQYF. The DNA for the CDR3 is TGTGCCAGCAGCTTGATGAGGGGGATTCACTCCTACGAGCAGTACTTC. Full variable domain (outside the CDR3, taken from reference TRBV7-2 and TRBJ2-7): GAGVSQSPSNKVTEKGKDVELRCDPISGHTALYWYRQSLGQGLEFLIYFQGNSAPDKSGLPSDRFSAERTGGSVSTLTIQRTQQEDSAVYLCASSLMRGIHSYEQYFGPGTRLTVT.

This clonotype was picked up many times. The chain carries TRBV13 and TRBJ2-1; 10 nucleotides match TRBD2. The CDR3 loop spans 16 amino acids. Trimming cost V 4 bases and J 4 bases; bases outside gene matches: 7. CDR1 and CDR2 from the germline V gene are PRHDT and FYEKMQ (reference sequence). The DNA of the CDR3 is TGTGCCAGCAGCTCCAAACTAGCGGGGAGATACAATGAGCAGTTCTTC. Translating it yields CASSSKLAGRYNEQFF.

This clonotype showed up many times. CDR3 bases: TGCAGCGCCTCAGGGGGCTCCTACAATGAGCAGTTCTTC. Translating gives CSASGGSYNEQFF. V usage is TRBV29-1 and J usage is TRBJ2-1, with TRBD1 matching over 7 bases. The trim removed 7 bases at V and 0 bases at J, leaving 3 bases unmatched. CDR3 length: 13 amino acids. In germline, CDR1 is SQVTM, CDR2 ANQGSEA.

This clonotype was observed many times. The chain carries TRBV4-3 and TRBJ2-3; 7 nucleotides agree with TRBD1. Losses at the gene ends were 4 bases for V and 1 base for J; bases not matched to a gene: 5. CDR1 is LGHNA and CDR2 is YSLEER in the germline V gene. CDR3 length equals 15 residues. This CDR3 is CASSPGTARTDTQYF. CDR3 nucleotide sequence: TGCGCCAGCAGCCCCGGGACAGCCCGCACAGATACGCAGTATTTT.

This clonotype was recorded many times. The V call is TRBV5-1, the J call TRBJ2-3, with D unclear. Germline CDR1 and CDR2: SGHRS and YFSETQ. This CDR3 contains 14 residues. The V end was cut by 4 bases, the J end by 6 bases, with 15 bases between. The CDR3 DNA reads as TGCGCCAGCAGCCAAATTATGTTAAGCGATACGCAGTATTTT. Encoded protein: CASSQIMLSDTQYF.

The chain employs TRBV7-2 and TRBJ2-5; TRBD2 matches at 11 bases. In germline, CDR1 is SGHTA, CDR2 FQGNSA. V was pared by 5 bases and J by 5 bases, with 7 bases of the junction left unmatched. The CDR3 has 15 amino acids. In DNA, the CDR3 is TGTGCCAGCAGCGAACGTCTAGCGGGAGGCGAGACCCAGTACTTC. Translating it yields CASSERLAGGETQYF.

This clonotype was counted ten times or more. V and J are TRBV7-8 and TRBJ2-4, with TRBD1 as a possible D gene (8 bases). Trimming left V 5 bases short and J 0 bases short, with 23 bases between. This CDR3 region has 19 residues. Germline V CDR1 and CDR2: SGHVS, FQNEAQ. CDR3 amino acids: CASSPLGRGQVIAKNIQYF. CDR3 DNA sequence: TGTGCCAGCAGCCCCCTAGGGAGGGGACAGGTTATAGCCAAAAACATTCAGTACTTC.

This clonotype was picked up many times. The chain carries TRBV5-1 and TRBJ1-1, with D unresolved. Deletions cut 1 base from V and 5 bases from J, with 15 bases between. CDR1 is SGHRS, CDR2 YFSETQ, per germline. CDR3 length: 15 amino acids. The CDR3 loop is CASSLYGGQETEAFF. CDR3 DNA sequence: TGCGCCAGCAGCTTGTATGGAGGTCAAGAAACTGAAGCTTTCTTT.

This clonotype was recorded many times. The chain couples TRBV11-2 to TRBJ1-2, with D possibly matching TRBD1 (6 bases). The CDR3 is made up of 13 amino acids. V lost 5 bases and J 4 bases, leaving 11 bases between the germline ends. Germline values: CDR1 SGHAT, CDR2 FQNNGV. CDR3: CASSQDRPYGYTF. The CDR3 DNA follows: TGTGCCAGCAGCCAAGACAGGCCCTATGGCTACACCTTC.

This clonotype was counted a few times. V and J are TRBV2 and TRBJ1-5; D not certain. With 3 bases removed from V and 8 bases from J, the gap between germline ends came to 11 bases. Looked up from germline, CDR1 is SNHLY and CDR2 is FYNNEI. The CDR3 covers 13 residues. In DNA, the CDR3 is TGTGCCAGCAGTGAGGGGTATTGGGAGCCCCAGCATTTT. This encodes CASSEGYWEPQHF. Based on the CDR3 plus reference TRBV2 and TRBJ1-5, the full variable domain is EPEVTQTPSHQVTQMGQEVILRCVPISNHLYFYWYRQILGQKVEFLVSFYNNEISEKSEIFDDQFSVERPDGSNFTLKIRSTKLEDSAMYFCASSEGYWEPQHFGDGTRLSIL.

This clonotype was counted only a few times. The chain combines TRBV3-1 with TRBJ2-7; D is unresolved. The CDR3 is 12 residues long. Germline assignment: CDR1 LGHDT and CDR2 YNNKEL (reference sequence). V was shortened by 1 base and J by 6 bases, with 7 bases between the two germline ends. DNA of the CDR3: TGTGCCAGCAGCCAAGTACACACCGAGCAGTACTTC. It encodes CASSQVHTEQYF.

In this sample, this clonotype turned up many times. The rearrangement joins TRBV10-3 to TRBJ1-5; unclear D gene. The V end lost 0 bases, the J end lost 2 bases, and 5 bases lay between the germline ends. This CDR3 contains 14 residues. CDR1 ENHRY and CDR2 SYGVKD come from the germline V gene. In DNA form, the CDR3 reads TGTGCCATCAGTGAGTCGAAAGGCAATCAGCCCCAGCATTTT. Translation gives CAISESKGNQPQHF.

This clonotype was detected a few times. The chain uses TRBV18 and TRBJ1-1, with 8 nucleotides matching TRBD1. This CDR3 has 13 amino acids. CDR1 is KGHSH and CDR2 is LQKENI in the germline V gene. Trimming cost V 6 bases and J 7 bases; bases outside gene matches: 7. This CDR3 reads CASSLPGGVEAFF. The CDR3, as DNA: TGTGCCAGCTCGCTCCCAGGGGGCGTTGAAGCTTTCTTT.

The V and J genes are TRBV5-1 and TRBJ1-1, with D possibly TRBD1 on 5 matching bases. The CDR3 runs to 17 residues. Germline V gives CDR1 SGHRS, CDR2 YFSETQ. Trimming stripped 2 bases from V and 6 bases from J, with 23 bases between. DNA for the CDR3: TGCGCCAGCAGCTTCTACCGGGGCCTCGGAGGAGGCTCTGAAGCTTTCTTT. It encodes CASSFYRGLGGGSEAFF.